This TCR beta chain is drawn from a study of T cell responses to AZD1222 COVID-19 vaccine. The ends lost 2 bases at V and 6 bases at J; junction bases unmatched: 8. CDR3 length: 17 amino acids. Germline V gene sequence: CDR1 SGHTA, CDR2 FQGNSA. Findings and limits, study-wide: Donor demographics were predominantly white British with a female majority; clonal diversity may be underestimated.

Comment on this clone: Its antigen is unidentified.

Only in-frame clones appear in the TCRdb table, and some are missing; sequencing was by immunoSEQ multiplex PCR. In the table there are about 100,000 clones, more than 75% of which are singletons. The specimen comprised peripheral blood, sampled on day 0 of MenACWY control vaccination. This sequence joins TRBV7-2 and TRBJ2-7, with 15 bases that match TRBD2. The receptor's source is an adult in good health. CDR3 in DNA: TGTGCCAGCAGCTTAACCGGGACTAGCGGGGGGTTCCTCGAGCAGTACTTC. This gives the protein CASSLTGTSGGFLEQYF.